The entry that follows covers one T cell receptor beta chain sequence. Per the authors' pipeline: Nucleated cell counts were estimated from reference gene primer amplification. TCRdb keeps only in-frame clones here, not all; method: immunoSEQ multiplex PCR. The V and J calls and clone size are taken from that table; D and trimming were inferred from the DNA. This sample has around 80,000 clones; about four fifths occur once, and the top ten carry approximately 8.8%. This specimen comes from a study of blood T cell repertoires in COVID-19. Turning to the study itself: The study drew acute and convalescent COVID-19 samples from the United States, Italy and Spain. Nucleic acid was either cDNA or gDNA, and it came from T cells, B-cell-depleted T cells, or PBMCs.

This clonotype originated in a human donor in a cohort sampled during active COVID-19. Sequencing input: peripheral blood.

The CDR3 coding sequence is TGTGCCTGGAGTGTTGTTAAGGGGACAGGGGGCTACGAGCAGTACTTC. Protein: CAWSVVKGTGGYEQYF. The V gene is TRBV30, the J gene TRBJ2-7; 11 nucleotides align to TRBD1. Germline V lookup: CDR1 GTSNPN, CDR2 SVGIG (reference sequence). This CDR3 has 16 amino acids. V was clipped by 0 bases and J by 3 bases; unmatched bases: 7.